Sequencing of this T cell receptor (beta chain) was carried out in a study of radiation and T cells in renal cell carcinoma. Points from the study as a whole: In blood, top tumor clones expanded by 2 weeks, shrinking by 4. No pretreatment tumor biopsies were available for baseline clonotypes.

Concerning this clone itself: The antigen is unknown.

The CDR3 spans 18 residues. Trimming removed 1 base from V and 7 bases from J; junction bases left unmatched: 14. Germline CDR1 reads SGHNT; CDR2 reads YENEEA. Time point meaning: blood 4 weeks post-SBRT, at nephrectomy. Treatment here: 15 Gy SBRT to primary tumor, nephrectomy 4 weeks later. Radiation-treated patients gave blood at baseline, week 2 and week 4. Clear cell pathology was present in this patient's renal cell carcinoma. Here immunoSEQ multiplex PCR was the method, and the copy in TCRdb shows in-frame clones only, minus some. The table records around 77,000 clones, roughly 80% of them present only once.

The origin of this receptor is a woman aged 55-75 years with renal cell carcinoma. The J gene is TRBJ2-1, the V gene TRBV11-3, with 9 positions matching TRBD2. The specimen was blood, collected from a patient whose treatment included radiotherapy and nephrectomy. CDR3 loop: CASSLGALAGGQRNEQFF. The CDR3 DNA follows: TGTGCCAGCAGCTTAGGAGCCCTGGCGGGGGGGCAGAGGAATGAGCAGTTCTTC. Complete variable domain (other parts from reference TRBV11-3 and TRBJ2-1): EAGVVQSPRYKIIEKKQPVAFWCNPISGHNTLYWYLQNLGQGPELLIRYENEEAVDDSQLPKDRFSAERLKGVDSTLKIQPAELGDSAVYLCASSLGALAGGQRNEQFFGPGTRLTVL.